This entry lists 18 T cell receptor beta chains sequenced from one sample in a study of T cell repertoires in cytomegalovirus infection (dated by TCRdb to the late 2010s). This sample was sequenced with an Illumina HiSeq 1500. The raw public data were reprocessed by TCRdb itself: fastp quality trimming at Q25, MiXCR clonotype calling, in-frame beta chains only. CDR3 protein sequences are deduplicated, and each keeps its most common genes and DNA. The sample has over 250,000 distinct CDR3 sequences on record, roughly 21% of them singletons. The ten biggest clones cover roughly a fifth of the sample. The treatment or condition tag for this specimen amounts to: in vitro stimulation with specific CMV peptide epitopes to enrich CMV-specific T cells. No antigen has been identified for these receptors. The source was cultured PBMCs, collected from culture after CMV antigen stimulation. Receptors originate from a human donor in good health (CMV status not recorded). Some clones in this sample may be carry-over from other donors' samples.

The rearrangement joins TRBV6-2 or TRBV6-3 to TRBJ1-2; 9 positions match TRBD1. Losses at the gene ends were 6 bases for V and 3 bases for J; bases not matched to a gene: 11. This CDR3 is 16 amino acids long. Germline loops: CDR1 MNHEY, CDR2 SVGEGT. DNA for the CDR3: TGTGCCAGCAGACCCGGGGGACAGGGTGACTACTATGGCTACACCTTC. Protein: CASRPGGQGDYYGYTF.

The V gene is TRBV27, the J gene TRBJ1-5, with D perhaps TRBD1 (5 bases). Germline V gene lookup returns CDR1 MNHEY and CDR2 SMNVEV (reference sequence). V lost 5 bases, J lost 5 bases, and 16 bases lay in between. CDR3 length equals 15 residues. CDR3 sequence reads: CASSTPGAHYQPQHF. Here the CDR3 DNA reads TGTGCCAGCAGTACCCCTGGGGCCCACTATCAGCCCCAGCATTTT.

The V and J genes are TRBV7-8 and TRBJ2-3, with D tentatively TRBD2 (7 bases). The CDR3 is made up of 14 amino acids. Germline values: CDR1 SGHVS, CDR2 FQNEAQ. V was trimmed by 1 base and J by 8 bases, leaving 13 bases between them. CDR3 in DNA: TGTGCCAGCAGCTTAGTAGGCGGGGGCGGTACGCAGTATTTT. This sequence encodes CASSLVGGGGTQYF.

This clonotype came up a few times. The rearrangement links TRBV29-1 to TRBJ1-1; D possibly corresponds to TRBD1 (5 bases). The V gene lost 6 bases and the J gene lost 2 bases, with 13 bases spanning the gap. The CDR3 length is 13 residues. Germline V gene sequence: CDR1 SQVTM, CDR2 ANQGSEA. The CDR3 sequence is CSVARQGNTEAFF. In DNA, the CDR3 is TGCAGCGTCGCCCGGCAGGGAAACACTGAAGCTTTCTTT.

The rearrangement joins TRBV27 to TRBJ2-2, with 12 bases that match TRBD1. V trimming: 5 bases; J trimming: 4 bases; junction bases outside the gene matches: 8. In germline, CDR1 is MNHEY, CDR2 SMNVEV (reference sequence). This CDR3 region has 17 residues. The DNA for the CDR3 is TGTGCCAGCAGTCGCAAGGGGACAGGGGGCATCACCGGGGAGCTGTTTTTT. This gives the protein CASSRKGTGGITGELFF.

This clonotype was seen many times. The chain uses TRBV6-2 or TRBV6-3 and TRBJ2-3, with 9 bases matching TRBD2. The CDR3 loop spans 15 amino acids. CDR1 MNHEY and CDR2 SVGEGT come from the germline V gene. The junction had 6 bases not matched to a gene; V was cut back by 2 bases and J by 6 bases. The CDR3 protein is CASSYGAGGADTQYF. As DNA, the CDR3 is TGTGCCAGCAGTTACGGAGCGGGAGGAGCGGATACGCAGTATTTT.

This clonotype has ten or more counts. In nucleotides, the CDR3 is TGTGCCAGCAGCCGAGGGACCGAGCGAGAGACCCAGTACTTC. Amino acids: CASSRGTERETQYF. This chain joins TRBV7-2 and TRBJ2-5; either TRBD1 or TRBD2 may fit D (5 bases each). CDR1 is SGHTA, CDR2 FQGNSA, per germline. CDR3 length: 14 amino acids. Trimming removed 5 bases from V and 4 bases from J, with 14 bases in between. Complete variable domain (other parts from reference TRBV7-2 and TRBJ2-5): GAGVSQSPSNKVTEKGKDVELRCDPISGHTALYWYRQSLGQGLEFLIYFQGNSAPDKSGLPSDRFSAERTGGSVSTLTIQRTQQEDSAVYLCASSRGTERETQYFGPGTRLLVL.

This clonotype has only a few counts. The chain links TRBV5-6 to TRBJ1-2; no reliable D call. V was shortened by 0 bases and J by 3 bases, with 9 bases between the two germline ends. The germline CDR1 and CDR2 sequences are SGHDT and YYEEEE. This CDR3 has 14 amino acids. DNA of the CDR3: TGTGCCAGCAGCTTGGGTACGTTCCACTATGGCTACACCTTC. Translated: CASSLGTFHYGYTF.

The chain combines TRBV7-6 with TRBJ2-7; no clear D gene. Trimming removed 2 bases from V and 2 bases from J, with 7 bases in between. Germline-derived CDR1 and CDR2 are SGHVS and FNYEAQ. The CDR3 length is 13 residues. CDR3 bases: TGTGCCAGCAGCTTATCTACCGCCTACGAGCAGTACTTC. The encoded protein is CASSLSTAYEQYF. The full variable domain, with the rest looked up from reference TRBV7-6 and TRBJ2-7, is GAGVSQSPRYKVTKRGQDVALRCDPISGHVSLYWYRQALGQGPEFLTYFNYEAQQDKSGLPNDRFSAERPEGSISTLTIQRTEQRDSAMYRCASSLSTAYEQYFGPGTRLTVT.

The chain employs TRBV7-3 and TRBJ2-2; D perhaps matches TRBD2 (7 bases). The germline V gene has CDR1 SGHTA and CDR2 FQGTGA. CDR3 length: 16 residues. V was trimmed by 1 base and J by 6 bases, leaving 15 bases between them. Here the CDR3 reads CASSLNRGGGSGELFF. In DNA, the CDR3 is TGTGCCAGCAGCTTAAATCGAGGGGGGGGTTCCGGGGAGCTGTTTTTT.

This clonotype was seen more than once but under ten times. V usage is TRBV19 and J usage is TRBJ2-1, with D hard to call. Germline CDR1 LNHDA, CDR2 SQIVND (reference sequence). This CDR3 is 15 amino acids long. V dropped 6 bases and J dropped 5 bases, with 17 bases sitting between them. The CDR3 DNA reads TGTGCCAGTAGAGTCGCGGTATCCATTCACAATGAGCAGTTCTTC. Translating gives CASRVAVSIHNEQFF.

This chain connects TRBV6-6 to TRBJ1-5, with D possibly matching TRBD1 (6 bases). V lost 10 bases and J 5 bases, leaving 33 bases between the germline ends. This CDR3 has 19 amino acids. Germline CDR1 reads MNHNY; CDR2 reads SVGAGI (reference sequence). The CDR3, as DNA: TGTGCCAACACTCGCGGGCGGACAGTCGCCCAAAGAGATTATCAGCCCCAGCATTTT. Translation: CANTRGRTVAQRDYQPQHF.

In its sample, this clonotype was seen a few times. This sequence joins TRBV10-3 and TRBJ1-1; D gene ambiguous. This CDR3 comprises 14 residues. Germline CDR1 is ENHRY and CDR2 is SYGVKD. V was clipped by 6 bases and J by 1 base, with 12 bases between them. The CDR3 bases are TGTGCCATCAGCCGTACAGAGACGAACACTGAAGCTTTCTTT. Protein product: CAISRTETNTEAFF.

This clonotype was counted a few times. The chain has TRBV28 and TRBJ1-1; D remains unclear. V lost 6 bases and J lost 4, with 6 bases in between. The CDR3 extends over 11 amino acids. Germline values: CDR1 MDHEN, CDR2 SYDVKM. The DNA of the CDR3 is TGTGCCAGCAGGTTTAGCACTGAAGCTTTCTTT. Protein: CASRFSTEAFF.

This clonotype was seen many times. The chain carries TRBV7-2 and TRBJ2-7, with 9 bases identical to TRBD2. J gave up 2 bases and V 5 bases, and 4 bases lay outside the gene matches. Germline assignment: CDR1 SGHTA and CDR2 FQGNSA. The CDR3 extends over 14 amino acids. Written as DNA, the CDR3 is TGTGCCAGCAGCGCGACTAGCGGAACCTACGAGCAGTACTTC. This sequence encodes CASSATSGTYEQYF. Together with reference TRBV7-2 and TRBJ2-7, the CDR3 gives the full variable domain: GAGVSQSPSNKVTEKGKDVELRCDPISGHTALYWYRQSLGQGLEFLIYFQGNSAPDKSGLPSDRFSAERTGGSVSTLTIQRTQQEDSAVYLCASSATSGTYEQYFGPGTRLTVT.

The CDR3 DNA reads TGTGCCAGCAGCCCTGGCGGGACAGGGGGCTCGGATGAGCAGTTCTTC. This sequence encodes CASSPGGTGGSDEQFF. The rearrangement links TRBV12-3 or TRBV12-4 to TRBJ2-1; TRBD1 matches 12 bases. V was clipped by 6 bases and J by 8 bases; unmatched bases: 11. CDR3 size: 16 residues.

The rearrangement uses TRBV29-1 and TRBJ2-1; 9 bases map to TRBD2. The junction had 13 bases not matched to a gene; V was cut back by 7 bases and J by 9 bases. There are 14 residues in the CDR3. Germline CDR1 SQVTM, CDR2 ANQGSEA. DNA of the CDR3: TGCAGCGGGAAGATAGCGGGAGCGCGCGGTGAGCAGTTCTTC. Residues: CSGKIAGARGEQFF.

Many counts were recorded for this clonotype. This chain joins TRBV7-2 and TRBJ1-2; 7 bases are a match to TRBD1. Germline loops: CDR1 SGHTA, CDR2 FQGNSA. This CDR3 has 13 amino acids. Losses at the gene ends were 8 bases for V and 7 bases for J; bases not matched to a gene: 10. CDR3 region: CASGSQGGLGYTF. The CDR3 nucleotides read TGTGCCAGCGGAAGTCAGGGGGGTCTTGGCTACACCTTC.